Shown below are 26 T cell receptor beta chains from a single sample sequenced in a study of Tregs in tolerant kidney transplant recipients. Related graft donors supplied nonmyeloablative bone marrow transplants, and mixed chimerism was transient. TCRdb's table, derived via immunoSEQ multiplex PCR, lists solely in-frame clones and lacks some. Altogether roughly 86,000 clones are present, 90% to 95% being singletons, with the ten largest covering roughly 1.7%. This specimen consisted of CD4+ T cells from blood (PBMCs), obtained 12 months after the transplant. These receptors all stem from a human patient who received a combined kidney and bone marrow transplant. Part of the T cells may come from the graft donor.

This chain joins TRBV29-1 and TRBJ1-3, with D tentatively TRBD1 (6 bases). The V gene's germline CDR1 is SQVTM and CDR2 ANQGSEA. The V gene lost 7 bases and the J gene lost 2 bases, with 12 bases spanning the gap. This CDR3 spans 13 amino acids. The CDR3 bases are TGCAGCGCCTTACAGGGCCCTGGAAACACCATATATTTT. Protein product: CSALQGPGNTIYF.

The CDR3 loop is CASSAREGQPQHF. The CDR3 DNA sequence: TGTGCCAGCAGCGCCAGGGAGGGACAGCCCCAGCATTTT. J is TRBJ1-5 and V is TRBV9, with a weak D call TRBD1 (5 bases). The CDR3 has 13 amino acids. Germline CDR1 reads SGDLS; CDR2 reads YYNGEE. Trimming took 3 bases from V and 7 from J, leaving 11 bases between them.

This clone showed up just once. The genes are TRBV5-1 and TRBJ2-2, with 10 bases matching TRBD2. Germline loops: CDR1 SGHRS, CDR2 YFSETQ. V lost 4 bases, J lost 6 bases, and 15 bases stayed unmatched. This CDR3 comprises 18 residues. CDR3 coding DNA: TGCGCCAGCAGCCCTATGAGCGGGAGGGCTGAGGGGCCCGGGGAGCTGTTTTTT. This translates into CASSPMSGRAEGPGELFF.

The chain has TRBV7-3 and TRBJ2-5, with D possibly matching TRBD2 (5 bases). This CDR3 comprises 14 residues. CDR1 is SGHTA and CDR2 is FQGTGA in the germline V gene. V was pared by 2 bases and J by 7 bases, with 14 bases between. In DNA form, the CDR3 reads TGTGCCAGCAGCTTACTTGCGGGTTCGGCGACCCAGTACTTC. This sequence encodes CASSLLAGSATQYF.

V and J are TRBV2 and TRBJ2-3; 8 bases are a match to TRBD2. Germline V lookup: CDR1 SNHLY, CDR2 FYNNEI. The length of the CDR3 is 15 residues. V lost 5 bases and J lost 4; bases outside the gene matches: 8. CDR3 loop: CASSRERGLADTQYF. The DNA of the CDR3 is TGTGCCAGCAGTCGGGAGCGGGGGTTAGCAGATACGCAGTATTTT.

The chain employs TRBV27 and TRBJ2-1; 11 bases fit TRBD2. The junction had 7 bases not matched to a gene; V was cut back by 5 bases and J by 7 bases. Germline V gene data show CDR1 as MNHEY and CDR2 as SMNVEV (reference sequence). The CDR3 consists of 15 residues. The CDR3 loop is CASSRLAGLGNEQFF. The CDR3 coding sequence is TGTGCCAGCAGTCGACTAGCGGGGTTAGGAAATGAGCAGTTCTTC.

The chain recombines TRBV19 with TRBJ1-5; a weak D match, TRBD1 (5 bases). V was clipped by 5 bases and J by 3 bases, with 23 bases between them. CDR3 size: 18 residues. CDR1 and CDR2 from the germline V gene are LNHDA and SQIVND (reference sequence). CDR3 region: CASSGPIRTLQDNQPQHF. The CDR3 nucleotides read TGTGCCAGTAGTGGACCGATCCGGACACTACAAGACAATCAGCCCCAGCATTTT.

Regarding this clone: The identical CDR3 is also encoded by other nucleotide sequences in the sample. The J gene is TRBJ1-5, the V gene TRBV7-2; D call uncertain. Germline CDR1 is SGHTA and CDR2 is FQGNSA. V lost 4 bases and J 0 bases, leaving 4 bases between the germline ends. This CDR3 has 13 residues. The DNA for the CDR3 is TGTGCCAGCAGCTCCAATAGCAATCAGCCCCAGCATTTT. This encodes CASSSNSNQPQHF. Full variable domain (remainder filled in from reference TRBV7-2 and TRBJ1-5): GAGVSQSPSNKVTEKGKDVELRCDPISGHTALYWYRQSLGQGLEFLIYFQGNSAPDKSGLPSDRFSAERTGGSVSTLTIQRTQQEDSAVYLCASSSNSNQPQHFGDGTRLSIL.

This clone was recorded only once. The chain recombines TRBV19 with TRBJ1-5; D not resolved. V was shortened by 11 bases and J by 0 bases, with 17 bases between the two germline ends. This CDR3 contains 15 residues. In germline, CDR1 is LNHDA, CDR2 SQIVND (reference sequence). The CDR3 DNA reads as TGTGCCGTACAAGACCCAGACAATAGCAATCAGCCCCAGCATTTT. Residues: CAVQDPDNSNQPQHF.

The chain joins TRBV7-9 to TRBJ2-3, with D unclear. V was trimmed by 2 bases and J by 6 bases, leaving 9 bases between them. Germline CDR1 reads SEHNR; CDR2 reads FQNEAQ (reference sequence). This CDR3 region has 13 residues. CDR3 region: CASSLRSSDTQYF. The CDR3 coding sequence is TGTGCCAGCAGCTTACGGAGTTCGGATACGCAGTATTTT.

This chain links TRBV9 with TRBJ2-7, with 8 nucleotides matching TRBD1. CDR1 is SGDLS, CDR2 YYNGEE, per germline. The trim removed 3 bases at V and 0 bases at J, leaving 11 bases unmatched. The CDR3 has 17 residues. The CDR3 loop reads CASSAHGRQGSSYEQYF. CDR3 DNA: TGTGCCAGCAGCGCCCACGGACGACAGGGGAGCTCCTACGAGCAGTACTTC.

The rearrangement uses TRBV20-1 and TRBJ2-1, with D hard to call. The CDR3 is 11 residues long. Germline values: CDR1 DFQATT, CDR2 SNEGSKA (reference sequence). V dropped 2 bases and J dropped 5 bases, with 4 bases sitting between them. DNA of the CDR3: TGCAGTGCTAGATCGGACAATGAGCAGTTCTTC. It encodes CSARSDNEQFF.

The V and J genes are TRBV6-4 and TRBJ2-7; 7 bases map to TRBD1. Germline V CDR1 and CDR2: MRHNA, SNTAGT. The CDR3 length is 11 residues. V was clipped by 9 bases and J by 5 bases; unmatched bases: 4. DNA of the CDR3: TGTGCCAGGGGGACAGTTGACGAGCAGTACTTC. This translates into CARGTVDEQYF.

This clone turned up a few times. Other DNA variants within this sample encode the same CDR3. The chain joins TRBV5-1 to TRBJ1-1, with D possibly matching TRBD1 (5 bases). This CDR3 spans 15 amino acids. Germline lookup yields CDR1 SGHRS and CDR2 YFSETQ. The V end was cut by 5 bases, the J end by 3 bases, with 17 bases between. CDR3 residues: CASSSKPPGDTEAFF. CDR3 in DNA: TGCGCCAGCAGTTCTAAACCCCCGGGGGACACTGAAGCTTTCTTT.

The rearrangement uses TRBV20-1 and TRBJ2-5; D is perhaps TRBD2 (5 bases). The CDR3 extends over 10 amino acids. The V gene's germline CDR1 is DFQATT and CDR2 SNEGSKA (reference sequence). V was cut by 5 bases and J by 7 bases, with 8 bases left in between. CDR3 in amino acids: CSAPEGTQYF. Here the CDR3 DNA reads TGCAGTGCTCCCGAGGGGACCCAGTACTTC.

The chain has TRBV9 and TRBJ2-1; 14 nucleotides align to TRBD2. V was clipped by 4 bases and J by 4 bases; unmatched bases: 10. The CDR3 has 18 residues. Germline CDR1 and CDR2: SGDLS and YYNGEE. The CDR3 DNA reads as TGTGCCAGCAGCTTAGGGACTAGCGGGAGAAAATTGTACAATGAGCAGTTCTTC. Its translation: CASSLGTSGRKLYNEQFF.

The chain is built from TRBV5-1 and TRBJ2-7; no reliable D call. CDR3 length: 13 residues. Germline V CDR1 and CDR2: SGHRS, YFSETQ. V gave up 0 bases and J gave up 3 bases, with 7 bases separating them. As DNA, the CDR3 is TGCGCCAGCAGCTTGGACAGCTTCTACGAGCAGTACTTC. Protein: CASSLDSFYEQYF.

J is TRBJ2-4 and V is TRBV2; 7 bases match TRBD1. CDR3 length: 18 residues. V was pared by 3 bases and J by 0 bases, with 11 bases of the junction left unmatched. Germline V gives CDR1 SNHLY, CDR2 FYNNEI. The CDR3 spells CASSETGSTSIAKNIQYF. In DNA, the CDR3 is TGTGCCAGCAGTGAGACAGGGTCTACCTCTATAGCCAAAAACATTCAGTACTTC.

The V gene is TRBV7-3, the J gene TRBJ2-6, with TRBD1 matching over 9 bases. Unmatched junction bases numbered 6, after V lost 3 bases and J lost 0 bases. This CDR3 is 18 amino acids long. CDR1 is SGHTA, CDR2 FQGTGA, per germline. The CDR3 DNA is TGTGCCAGCAGCTTCCCCCGGACAGGGGACTCTGGGGCCAACGTCCTGACTTTC. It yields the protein CASSFPRTGDSGANVLTF.

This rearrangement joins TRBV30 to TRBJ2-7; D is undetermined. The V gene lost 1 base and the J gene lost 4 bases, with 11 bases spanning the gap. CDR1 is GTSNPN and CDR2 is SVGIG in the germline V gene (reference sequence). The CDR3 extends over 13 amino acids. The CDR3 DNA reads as TGTGCCTGGAGTGGAAAAGCGTCTTACGAGCAGTACTTC. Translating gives CAWSGKASYEQYF.

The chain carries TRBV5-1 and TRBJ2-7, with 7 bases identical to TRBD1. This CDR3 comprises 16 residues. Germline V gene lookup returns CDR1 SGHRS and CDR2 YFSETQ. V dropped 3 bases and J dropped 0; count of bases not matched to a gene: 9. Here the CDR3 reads CASSWGTALSSYEQYF. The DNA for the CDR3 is TGCGCCAGCAGCTGGGGGACAGCGTTGAGCTCCTACGAGCAGTACTTC.

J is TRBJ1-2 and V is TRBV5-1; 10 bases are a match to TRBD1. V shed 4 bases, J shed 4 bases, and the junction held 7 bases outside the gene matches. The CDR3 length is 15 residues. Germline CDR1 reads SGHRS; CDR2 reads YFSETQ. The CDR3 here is CASSRDRGLSYGYTF. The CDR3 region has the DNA TGCGCCAGCAGCCGGGACAGGGGACTATCCTATGGCTACACCTTC.

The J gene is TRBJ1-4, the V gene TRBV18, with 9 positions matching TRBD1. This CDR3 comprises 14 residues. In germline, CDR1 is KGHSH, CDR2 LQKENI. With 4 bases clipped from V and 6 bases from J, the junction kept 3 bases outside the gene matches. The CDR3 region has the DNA TGTGCCAGCTCACTCGGGACAGGGTATGAAAAACTGTTTTTT. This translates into CASSLGTGYEKLFF.

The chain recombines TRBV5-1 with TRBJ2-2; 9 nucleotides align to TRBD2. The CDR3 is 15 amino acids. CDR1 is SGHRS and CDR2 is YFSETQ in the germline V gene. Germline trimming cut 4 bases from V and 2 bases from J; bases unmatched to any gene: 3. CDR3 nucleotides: TGCGCCAGCAGCCGGACTAGCGTCAACACCGGGGAGCTGTTTTTT. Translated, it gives CASSRTSVNTGELFF.

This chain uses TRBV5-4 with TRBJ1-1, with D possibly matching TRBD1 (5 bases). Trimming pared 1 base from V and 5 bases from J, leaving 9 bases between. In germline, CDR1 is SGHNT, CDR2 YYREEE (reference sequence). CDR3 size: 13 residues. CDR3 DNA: TGTGCCAGCAGCTTGTTGCGGGGGACTGAAGCTTTCTTT. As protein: CASSLLRGTEAFF.

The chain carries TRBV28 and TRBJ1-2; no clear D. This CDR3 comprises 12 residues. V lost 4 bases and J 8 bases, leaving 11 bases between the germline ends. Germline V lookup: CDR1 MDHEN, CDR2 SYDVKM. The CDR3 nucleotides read TGTGCCAGCAGTTCGGGGTCCCCGGGCTACACCTTC. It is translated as CASSSGSPGYTF.